This TCR beta chain was identified in a study of shared clonotypes between healthy human individuals. Study context: Researchers drew samples from two women and a few men aged 18 to 49.

General study findings and limits: For naive CD4 cells, approximately 4.8% of clonotypes were shared across a few donors. Deeper or shallower sequencing was expected to change how clonotypes are shared among donors.

The run depth of the assay was deep. Using immunoSEQ multiplex PCR, the repertoire was profiled, and TCRdb retains in-frame clones only, with some absent. The table has about 2.2 million clones, around 93% seen once; the top ten hold approximately 1.7%. A note on this clone: Its antigen is undetermined.

With 2 bases removed from V and 6 bases from J, the gap between germline ends came to 16 bases. Germline values: CDR1 SNHLY, CDR2 FYNNEI. CDR3 size: 15 residues. Naive CD8 cells lacked CD45RO and underwent positive selection for CCR7, leaving out terminally differentiated effector memory CD45RA+ cells. Sequencing was performed on naive CD8+ T cells from PBMCs. The chain couples TRBV2 to TRBJ2-5; TRBD2 might be the D (5 bases). The clonotype originates from a man in his late teens or twenties in good health. Some clones in this sample may be carry-over from other donors' samples. Here the CDR3 DNA reads TGTGCCAGCAGTGAATGGCGGGTGGAGGTAAAGACCCAGTACTTC. Protein: CASSEWRVEVKTQYF.